This TCR beta chain was identified in a study of early T cells in non-severe SARS-CoV-2 infection (dated by TCRdb to the early 2020s). Looking at the study overall: Because TCR sequencing relied on bulk RNA taken from unsorted whole blood, pairing of alpha and beta chains was not possible. Paper-wide results and their limitations: Matching against VDJdb was skewed toward anti-spike CD8 responses, likely underestimated virus-specific expansions, and missed private and CD4 specificities.

V is pared back by 4 bases and J by 15 bases, with 23 bases lying between the germline termini. From its cysteine to its phenylalanine, the CDR3 spans 14 amino acids. The kept DNA is CDR3 alone, 42 bases in frame from the first base. CDR1 and CDR2, per the germline V gene, are SGHRS and YFSETQ. Preparation of the library involved 5' RACE. Sequencer: NextSeq 500. To correct for sequencing error and PCR bias, the TCR library protocol tagged individual cDNA molecules with unique molecular identifiers. TCR alpha and beta chains were both sequenced, and the abundances of alpha and beta sequences in each sample were closely correlated with each other. In the source study's methods: V gene, J gene and CDR3 annotation of TCR sequences was performed with Decombinator V4. Expanded TCRs were defined as changing significantly between any two time points under a Poisson model with p below 0.0001. TCR abundances were normalised to the total number of TCRs sequenced per sample and were expressed as counts per million. MAIT TCRs were defined by TRAV1-2 paired with TRAJ12, TRAJ20 or TRAJ33, and iNKT TCRs by TRAV10 paired with TRAJ18. VDJdb, accessed 1 November 2021, was searched for CMV, EBV and SARS-CoV-2 annotated TCRs, excluding TCRs annotated for multiple antigens. The raw public data were reprocessed by TCRdb itself: fastp quality trimming at Q25, MiXCR clonotype calling, in-frame beta chains only. Every distinct CDR3 protein forms one entry, paired with its most common genes and DNA. The V and J calls were determined by TCRdb, not by the authors. The sample yields tens of thousands of distinct CDR3 sequences; roughly 10% were counted once. The ten largest clones capture about 11% of the sample.

The study was a case-control design nested within a healthcare worker cohort in London, UK, with weekly nasopharyngeal swab PCR tests and blood sampling. Healthcare workers were enrolled in the week of the UK lockdown, from 23 to 31 March 2020, and were followed every week for up to roughly 16 weeks. This clonotype was counted many times. The antigen this receptor binds is unknown. Base-call qualities are not available, and no considerably larger clone is one nucleotide away. The sequenced sample was whole blood, obtained at baseline. Here the chain combines TRBV5-1 and TRBJ2-1, with the D gene too uncertain to name. The TCR comes from an adult who was a healthcare worker with PCR-confirmed SARS-CoV-2 infection or an uninfected control (not recorded which). CDR3 region: CASSLPSSGDTLFF. In nucleotide form, the sequence is TGCGCCAGCAGCCTGCCCAGCTCGGGCGACACGTTGTTCTTC. The reference TRBV5-1 and TRBJ2-1 proteins fill in what lies around the CDR3, so the full variable domain reads KAGVTQTPRYLIKTRGQQVTLSCSPISGHRSVSWYQQTPGQGLQFLFEYFSETQRNKGNFPGRFSGRQFSNSRSEMNVSTLELGDSALYLCASSLPSSGDTLFFGPGTRLTVL.